The 32 T cell receptor beta chains in this list originate from one sample, sequenced in a study of cytomegalovirus exposure and HLA in healthy donors. Use of 60 Vbeta and 13 Jbeta primers characterized the PCR. The protocol was immunoSEQ multiplex PCR, while the TCRdb copy is restricted to in-frame clones and leaves out a portion. The sample lists 200,000 to 300,000 clones; around 80% were seen once. Source material: PBMCs. The receptors derive from a woman aged 40 to 55 in good health and CMV-seropositive.

The CDR3 protein is CASSLRTGDQETQYF. CDR3 nucleotides: TGTGCCAGCAGTTTAAGGACAGGCGATCAAGAGACCCAGTACTTC. The chain combines TRBV27 with TRBJ2-5, with TRBD1 matching 7 bases. The CDR3 spans 15 residues. Trimming removed 2 bases from V and 2 bases from J; junction bases left unmatched: 5. Germline lookup yields CDR1 MNHEY and CDR2 SMNVEV (reference sequence).

The chain is built from TRBV10-3 and TRBJ1-2; TRBD1 might be the D (5 bases). Germline-derived CDR1 and CDR2 are ENHRY and SYGVKD. V lost 3 bases and J 2 bases, leaving 10 bases between the germline ends. The CDR3 has 14 amino acids. CDR3 region: CAISEQAGNYGYTF. In nucleotides, the CDR3 is TGTGCCATCAGTGAACAGGCAGGCAACTATGGCTACACCTTC.

The chain is built from TRBV7-6 and TRBJ2-2, with 7 bases aligning to TRBD1. The CDR3 spans 15 residues. Trimming removed 10 bases from V and 0 bases from J; junction bases left unmatched: 8. Germline lookup yields CDR1 SGHVS and CDR2 FNYEAQ. CDR3 in amino acids: CATLPGTANTGELFF. The CDR3 coding sequence is TGTGCCACTCTCCCGGGGACAGCGAACACCGGGGAGCTGTTTTTT.

This rearrangement joins TRBV6-5 to TRBJ2-7; weak D call: TRBD2 (6 bases). Germline CDR1 MNHEY, CDR2 SVGAGI. V shed 5 bases and J shed 0 bases, with 14 bases lying between them. This CDR3 contains 15 residues. CDR3 DNA sequence: TGTGCCAGCAGTCCGGGGGAGCCCCGCTCCTACGAGCAGTACTTC. The encoded protein is CASSPGEPRSYEQYF.

This chain links TRBV5-4 with TRBJ2-1; tentative D call: TRBD2 (6 bases). Germline CDR1 and CDR2: SGHNT and YYREEE (reference sequence). V was trimmed by 5 bases and J by 6 bases, leaving 18 bases between them. This CDR3 region has 15 residues. The CDR3 loop reads CASRQGLQGGNEQFF. In DNA form, the CDR3 reads TGTGCCAGCAGGCAAGGACTTCAGGGAGGCAATGAGCAGTTCTTC.

The chain joins TRBV7-9 to TRBJ2-1; the match to TRBD2 covers 8 bases. Germline-derived CDR1 and CDR2 are SEHNR and FQNEAQ (reference sequence). CDR3 size: 13 residues. J lost 16 bases, V lost 2 bases, and 10 bases had no gene match. CDR3 in amino acids: CASSLTSGATAFF. CDR3 DNA sequence: TGTGCCAGCAGCTTAACTAGCGGTGCCACAGCCTTCTTC.

This chain's CDR3 is CASSLYRGYETQYF. The CDR3 DNA follows: TGCGCCAGCAGCTTGTACAGGGGGTACGAGACCCAGTACTTC. This chain joins TRBV5-1 and TRBJ2-5, with 8 bases that match TRBD1. Per the germline V gene, CDR1 is SGHRS and CDR2 is YFSETQ. The CDR3 extends over 14 amino acids. J was trimmed by 5 bases and V by 1 base; bases with no gene match: 4. The full variable domain, completed using reference TRBV5-1 and TRBJ2-5, is KAGVTQTPRYLIKTRGQQVTLSCSPISGHRSVSWYQQTPGQGLQFLFEYFSETQRNKGNFPGRFSGRQFSNSRSEMNVSTLELGDSALYLCASSLYRGYETQYFGPGTRLLVL.

The V and J genes are TRBV29-1 and TRBJ1-1; no firm D call. The CDR3 is made up of 11 amino acids. Germline-derived CDR1 and CDR2 are SQVTM and ANQGSEA. The germline V and J ends were trimmed by 6 bases and 1 base, with 6 bases remaining between them. DNA for the CDR3: TGCAGCGTCTCTAAGAACACTGAAGCTTTCTTT. Protein product: CSVSKNTEAFF.

V and J are TRBV2 and TRBJ2-7, with D uncertain. This CDR3 has 11 residues. Trimming took 0 bases from V and 8 from J, leaving 5 bases between them. CDR1 and CDR2 (germline): SNHLY, FYNNEI. The CDR3 nucleotides read TGTGCCAGCAGTGAAGCACAACAGCAGTACTTC. This sequence encodes CASSEAQQQYF.

The gene calls are TRBV7-2 and TRBJ1-1; D unresolved. The CDR3 is 14 amino acids. Germline loops: CDR1 SGHTA, CDR2 FQGNSA. V was clipped by 1 base and J by 1 base, with 7 bases between them. The CDR3 region is CASSLVISNTEAFF. As DNA, the CDR3 is TGTGCCAGCAGCTTAGTTATTTCGAACACTGAAGCTTTCTTT.

This chain joins TRBV11-3 and TRBJ2-1; 7 bases are shared with TRBD2. The CDR3 runs to 16 residues. Germline CDR1 reads SGHNT; CDR2 reads YENEEA. With 1 base clipped from V and 2 bases from J, the junction kept 5 bases outside the gene matches. This chain's CDR3 is CASSLAGGGPYNEQFF. CDR3 in DNA: TGTGCCAGCAGCTTAGCGGGGGGAGGACCCTACAATGAGCAGTTCTTC.

The rearrangement uses TRBV4-2 and TRBJ2-1, with 10 bases identical to TRBD2. The CDR3 spans 16 residues. Unmatched junction bases numbered 3, after V lost 0 bases and J lost 4 bases. The V gene's germline CDR1 is LGHNA and CDR2 YNFKEQ. CDR3 in amino acids: CASSQEYSGGYNEQFF. The CDR3 DNA follows: TGTGCCAGCAGCCAAGAGTATAGCGGGGGGTACAATGAGCAGTTCTTC.

The V gene is TRBV5-1, the J gene TRBJ1-2; D might be TRBD1 (6 bases). The CDR3 totals 15 residues. Between the trimmed V and J ends, which lost 0 bases and 1 base, there was a span of 10 bases. The germline V gene has CDR1 SGHRS and CDR2 YFSETQ. In DNA form, the CDR3 reads TGCGCCAGCAGCTTGGGACAGGCGATTAACTATGGCTACACCTTC. It codes for CASSLGQAINYGYTF.

The chain carries TRBV10-3 and TRBJ2-2; D not resolved. V was clipped by 0 bases and J by 4 bases, with 12 bases between them. Germline lookup yields CDR1 ENHRY and CDR2 SYGVKD. The CDR3 is 16 amino acids. Here the CDR3 reads CAISESADSITGELFF. As DNA, the CDR3 is TGTGCCATCAGTGAGTCCGCCGACTCCATCACCGGGGAGCTGTTTTTT.

The rearrangement joins TRBV5-5 to TRBJ1-2; a weak D match, TRBD1 (5 bases). CDR1 and CDR2 from the germline V gene are SGHKS and YYEKEE (reference sequence). Trimming shortened V by 1 base and J by 4 bases, and 14 bases separated the two germline ends. The CDR3 spans 15 residues. Written as DNA, the CDR3 is TGTGCCAGCAGCTTGTGGGGGGGGACGGGCTATGGCTACACCTTC. Residues: CASSLWGGTGYGYTF.

The chain uses TRBV30 and TRBJ1-1, with 8 bases identical to TRBD1. Germline V gives CDR1 GTSNPN, CDR2 SVGIG (reference sequence). There are 13 residues in the CDR3. V dropped 2 bases and J dropped 5; count of bases not matched to a gene: 4. This CDR3 reads CAWSTGGGTEAFF. The CDR3, as DNA: TGTGCCTGGAGTACAGGGGGAGGGACTGAAGCTTTCTTT.

The V call is TRBV4-3, the J call TRBJ1-5, with D perhaps matching TRBD1 (6 bases). The germline V and J ends were trimmed by 4 bases and 7 bases, with 14 bases remaining between them. Germline CDR1 is LGHNA and CDR2 is YSLEER. This CDR3 is 14 amino acids long. The CDR3 DNA reads as TGCGCCAGCAGCCCACGGTACAGGGAACAGCCCCAGCATTTT. Translation gives CASSPRYREQPQHF.

CDR3 sequence reads: CAITPSGTGDFLNTGELFF. The CDR3 bases are TGTGCCATCACCCCCTCCGGGACAGGCGATTTTCTGAACACCGGGGAGCTGTTTTTT. The rearrangement uses TRBV10-3 and TRBJ2-2, with 8 nucleotides matching TRBD1. This CDR3 is built from 19 residues. Germline CDR1 is ENHRY and CDR2 is SYGVKD. V lost 7 bases and J lost 1; bases outside the gene matches: 17.

This chain links TRBV7-2 with TRBJ1-4; tentative D call: TRBD1 (5 bases). The V end was cut by 5 bases, the J end by 5 bases, with 15 bases between. The CDR3 runs 15 residues. CDR1 and CDR2 (germline): SGHTA, FQGNSA. The CDR3 bases are TGTGCCAGCAGCCTGGGGGGGGATGGAAATGAAAAACTGTTTTTT. Protein: CASSLGGDGNEKLFF.

The chain combines TRBV30 with TRBJ1-2; TRBD1 matches 10 bases. Germline lookup yields CDR1 GTSNPN and CDR2 SVGIG (reference sequence). The CDR3 is 13 residues long. The junction had 9 bases not matched to a gene; V was cut back by 2 bases and J by 12 bases. CDR3 amino acids: CAWSPQGTGAHTF. The CDR3 DNA sequence: TGTGCCTGGAGTCCACAAGGGACAGGGGCCCACACCTTC.

The chain links TRBV7-9 to TRBJ1-1, with D tentatively TRBD1 (6 bases). Germline CDR1 SEHNR, CDR2 FQNEAQ (reference sequence). This CDR3 has 11 residues. Trimming left V 8 bases short and J 8 bases short, with 12 bases between. CDR3 sequence: CASPQGTEAFF. In DNA, the CDR3 is TGTGCCAGCCCCCAGGGGACAGAAGCTTTCTTT. The full variable domain, rest sourced from reference TRBV7-9 and TRBJ1-1, is DTGVSQNPRHKITKRGQNVTFRCDPISEHNRLYWYRQTLGQGPEFLTYFQNEAQLEKSRLLSDRFSAERPKGSFSTLEIQRTEQGDSAMYLCASPQGTEAFFGQGTRLTVV.

V gene TRBV7-9 combines with J gene TRBJ2-7; 9 bases match TRBD2. The CDR3 sequence is 15 residues long. Germline assignment: CDR1 SEHNR and CDR2 FQNEAQ (reference sequence). The trim removed 6 bases at V and 4 bases at J, leaving 10 bases unmatched. CDR3 amino acids: CASSARVAGVYEQYF. For the CDR3, the DNA is TGTGCCAGCAGTGCTAGAGTAGCGGGAGTTTACGAGCAGTACTTC.

This clone was recorded once. V and J are TRBV7-2 and TRBJ2-1, with 8 bases that match TRBD2. The CDR3 extends over 14 amino acids. Germline-derived CDR1 and CDR2 are SGHTA and FQGNSA. V was pared by 5 bases and J by 2 bases, with 2 bases of the junction left unmatched. CDR3 nucleotide sequence: TGTGCCAGCAGCCAGGGACTAGCCTACAATGAGCAGTTCTTC. Protein product: CASSQGLAYNEQFF.

The chain carries TRBV2 and TRBJ1-5; 7 bases line up with TRBD1. The germline CDR1 and CDR2 sequences are SNHLY and FYNNEI. The CDR3 runs 15 residues. The junction had 10 bases not matched to a gene; V was cut back by 6 bases and J by 5 bases. The DNA of the CDR3 is TGTGCCAGCAGCCCCGGGACAGCCTCCCATCAGCCCCAGCATTTT. Its translation: CASSPGTASHQPQHF.

For the CDR3, the DNA is TGTGCCATCAGTGTACGACAGGGTCGGAACTTCTATGGCTACACCTTC. Translating gives CAISVRQGRNFYGYTF. This chain connects TRBV10-3 to TRBJ1-2; 7 bases are a match to TRBD1. Trimming removed 4 bases from V and 4 bases from J; junction bases left unmatched: 12. Germline assignment: CDR1 ENHRY and CDR2 SYGVKD. This CDR3 is built from 16 residues.

This chain joins TRBV4-1 and TRBJ2-7; TRBD2 might be the D (7 bases). Germline lookup yields CDR1 MGHRA and CDR2 YSYEKL. Trimming pared 0 bases from V and 2 bases from J, leaving 14 bases between. The CDR3 length is 16 residues. CDR3 sequence: CASSQDYREGAYEQYF. As DNA, the CDR3 is TGCGCCAGCAGCCAAGATTACAGGGAGGGAGCCTACGAGCAGTACTTC.

The chain couples TRBV7-9 to TRBJ1-3; no firm D call. Trimming left V 3 bases short and J 8 bases short, with 14 bases between. Germline V gene sequence: CDR1 SEHNR, CDR2 FQNEAQ (reference sequence). The CDR3 covers 14 residues. This chain's CDR3 is CASSFGIRSYTIYF. For the CDR3, the DNA is TGTGCCAGCAGCTTTGGCATCCGTTCGTACACCATATATTTT.

J is TRBJ1-3 and V is TRBV7-9; D remains unclear. The CDR3 is 16 amino acids. CDR1 is SEHNR and CDR2 is FQNEAQ in the germline V gene (reference sequence). V was clipped by 1 base and J by 0 bases, with 10 bases between them. The CDR3 sequence: CASSLVAVSSGNTIYF. For the CDR3, the DNA is TGTGCCAGCAGCTTAGTAGCCGTGAGCTCTGGAAACACCATATATTTT.

V and J are TRBV7-2 and TRBJ2-1; D remains unclear. Germline values: CDR1 SGHTA, CDR2 FQGNSA. CDR3 length: 13 residues. The germline V and J ends were trimmed by 3 bases and 7 bases, with 10 bases remaining between them. For the CDR3, the DNA is TGTGCCAGCAGCTTCCCGTTTCGGAATGAGCAGTTCTTC. It specifies CASSFPFRNEQFF.

The chain is built from TRBV4-2 and TRBJ1-1; the D is unclear. Deletions cut 4 bases from V and 1 base from J, with 7 bases between. Germline V lookup: CDR1 LGHNA, CDR2 YNFKEQ. The CDR3 sequence is 13 residues long. The DNA for the CDR3 is TGTGCCAGCAGCCCTACGGGGAACACTGAAGCTTTCTTT. Protein: CASSPTGNTEAFF.

The chain employs TRBV5-6 and TRBJ2-2; 12 bases map to TRBD2. CDR1 is SGHDT, CDR2 YYEEEE, per germline. Trimming removed 1 base from V and 6 bases from J; junction bases left unmatched: 4. CDR3 length equals 16 residues. The CDR3 DNA reads TGTGCCAGCAGCTTGACTAGCGGGGGGTTGGCCGGGGAGCTGTTTTTT. It encodes CASSLTSGGLAGELFF.

The genes are TRBV5-6 and TRBJ2-7; D might be TRBD2 (6 bases). There are 16 residues in the CDR3. Trimming left V 4 bases short and J 3 bases short, with 20 bases between. Germline V gene data show CDR1 as SGHDT and CDR2 as YYEEEE. CDR3 sequence: CASSLGGWTSHYEQYF. The CDR3 DNA is TGTGCCAGCAGCCTGGGGGGTTGGACATCCCACTACGAGCAGTACTTC.